The rows below give T cell receptor beta chains drawn from one sample of a study of T-cell memory formation after mild COVID-19. One entry per CDR3 protein, called by TCRdb with MiXCR from the 5' RACE reads. The data contain more than 400,000 distinct CDR3 sequences, 18% of them seen just once; the ten biggest clones take up more than 9%. The specimen sequenced was PBMCs or a T cell subset sorted from them (not recorded which). The receptors derive from an adult woman who had mild COVID-19 (a few samples of this study predate the infection). Cell type and time point are not known. Both conserved end residues are trimmed from each CDR3. D genes are given only for firm matches.

d_gene	j_gene	v_gene	CDR3aa
-	TRBJ1-1	TRBV6-5	ASSYSQGSVEAF
-	TRBJ2-1	TRBV7-9	ASSLEAGSVEQF
-	TRBJ2-7	TRBV7-9	ASSSDEQY
-	TRBJ2-7	TRBV5-4	ASSVRDGSYEQY
-	TRBJ1-1	TRBV5-4	ASSLGGKMNTEAF
-	TRBJ2-3	TRBV3-1	ASSKGGIKY
-	TRBJ1-1	TRBV4-1	ASSPQWGDRRGTEAF
TRBD1	TRBJ1-6	TRBV6-2/TRBV6-3	ASSRRQGVDNSPLH
-	TRBJ2-1	TRBV3-1	ASSHALYNEQF
-	TRBJ2-7	TRBV7-9	ASSLGAPGASYEQY
-	TRBJ2-2	TRBV4-1	ASNNRGLGAGELF
TRBD1	TRBJ2-1	TRBV18	ASSPGRSGQGPNEQF
TRBD2	TRBJ2-7	TRBV9	ASSVVSGGAIGEQY
TRBD1	TRBJ2-1	TRBV20-1	SAPKRQGMGYNEQF
TRBD1	TRBJ2-1	TRBV7-7	ASSSDRGGFNEQF
-	TRBJ1-4	TRBV4-3	ASSQGIWVGQMF
-	TRBJ2-3	TRBV29-1	SVTLGLPGDTQY
TRBD1	TRBJ1-1	TRBV3-1	ASSHPQGARTEAF
TRBD1	TRBJ2-3	TRBV15	ATSQPGQGTDTQY
-	TRBJ2-3	TRBV20-1	SASFPGTDTQY
TRBD2	TRBJ2-7	TRBV20-1	SALDSGRVREQY
-	TRBJ2-7	TRBV5-1	ASSLNAGQSPYEQY
-	TRBJ1-2	TRBV6-5	ASSYSGTGGYT
-	TRBJ2-1	TRBV20-1	SATSGGSEQF
-	TRBJ1-5	TRBV9	ASSEQGAQPQH
-	TRBJ1-2	TRBV15	ATSRAGDNYGYT
-	TRBJ1-1	TRBV18	ASSPDTRNGAEAF
TRBD1	TRBJ2-4	TRBV9	ASSPNRGENIQY